Listed here are 17 T cell receptor beta chains from one sample, sequenced in a study of blood T cell repertoires in COVID-19. Measured with immunoSEQ multiplex PCR; TCRdb has only the in-frame clones, and not every one. Among some 97,000 clones listed, 90% were seen once. Source material: peripheral blood. Receptors were obtained from a man aged 50-59 years with acute or convalescent COVID-19.

This rearrangement joins TRBV18 to TRBJ1-1; D is unresolved. The CDR3 is 14 residues long. Germline lookup yields CDR1 KGHSH and CDR2 LQKENI. The V gene lost 6 bases and the J gene lost 4 bases, with 15 bases spanning the gap. CDR3 coding DNA: TGTGCCAGCTCGTTCCAAGAGGGTGGCACTGAAGCTTTCTTT. Amino acids: CASSFQEGGTEAFF.

V is TRBV6-4 and J is TRBJ1-5, with 7 bases identical to TRBD1. The V gene end was trimmed by 3 bases and the J gene end by 5 bases; junction bases not matched to a gene: 16. CDR1 and CDR2 from the germline V gene are MRHNA and SNTAGT. CDR3 length: 18 residues. This chain's CDR3 is CASSERGTETIAHQPQHF. The CDR3, as DNA: TGTGCCAGCAGTGAGAGGGGGACAGAGACTATAGCACATCAGCCCCAGCATTTT.

V usage is TRBV6-4 and J usage is TRBJ1-5; TRBD1 matches at 8 bases. Germline CDR1 MRHNA, CDR2 SNTAGT. With 2 bases clipped from V and 6 bases from J, the junction kept 12 bases outside the gene matches. This CDR3 spans 17 amino acids. The CDR3 here is CASSDPRRRGPVQPQHF. For the CDR3, the DNA is TGTGCCAGCAGTGACCCTCGACGCAGGGGGCCAGTTCAGCCCCAGCATTTT.

CDR3 coding DNA: TGTGCCAGCAGTCCGGGGACAGGGGGCGGCCAATTCGGCGGGGAGCTGTTTTTT. It yields the protein CASSPGTGGGQFGGELFF. The rearrangement uses TRBV7-9 and TRBJ2-2; 12 bases are a match to TRBD1. Trimming removed 6 bases from V and 7 bases from J; junction bases left unmatched: 15. This CDR3 is 18 amino acids long. Germline V lookup: CDR1 SEHNR, CDR2 FQNEAQ (reference sequence).

This clone was detected a few times. The chain combines TRBV10-1 with TRBJ2-5, with 7 bases lining up with TRBD1. This CDR3 is 14 amino acids long. Germline assignment: CDR1 WNHNN and CDR2 SYGVQD (reference sequence). With V trimmed by 5 bases and J by 5 bases, 8 bases remained unmatched. The CDR3 here is CASSRDRDEETQYF. CDR3 coding DNA: TGCGCCAGCAGTCGCGACAGGGATGAGGAGACCCAGTACTTC.

The V and J genes are TRBV14 and TRBJ1-1, with D possibly matching TRBD1 (6 bases). V was shortened by 1 base and J by 11 bases, with 8 bases between the two germline ends. The CDR3 consists of 11 residues. CDR1 is SGHDN, CDR2 FVKESK, per germline. The CDR3 here is CASSQGGQAFF. The CDR3 nucleotides are TGTGCCAGCAGCCAAGGGGGGCAGGCTTTCTTT.

This clone is a singleton in its sample. The chain employs TRBV27 and TRBJ1-5; D is unresolved. Germline V gene data show CDR1 as MNHEY and CDR2 as SMNVEV (reference sequence). V was clipped by 2 bases and J by 3 bases, with 14 bases between them. The CDR3 has 16 amino acids. Here the CDR3 reads CASSLRRTGDNQPQHF. The CDR3 bases are TGTGCCAGCAGTTTACGAAGGACTGGGGACAATCAGCCCCAGCATTTT.

The sample holds one count of this clone. This sequence joins TRBV19 and TRBJ1-3; maybe TRBD1 (5 bases). Germline V gene lookup returns CDR1 LNHDA and CDR2 SQIVND (reference sequence). The V end lost 3 bases, the J end lost 0 bases, and 15 bases lay between the germline ends. The CDR3 spans 17 residues. CDR3 sequence: CASSMALAGRSGNTIYF. The DNA of the CDR3 is TGTGCCAGTAGTATGGCCTTGGCAGGGCGCTCTGGAAACACCATATATTTT.

Comment on this clone: Other DNA sequences within the sample encode an identical CDR3. The V gene is TRBV19, the J gene TRBJ2-5, with TRBD2 matching over 12 bases. CDR3 length: 15 amino acids. Losses at the gene ends were 0 bases for V and 4 bases for J; bases not matched to a gene: 0. Germline V gives CDR1 LNHDA, CDR2 SQIVND (reference sequence). CDR3: CASSIETSGRETQYF. As DNA, the CDR3 is TGTGCCAGTAGTATAGAGACTAGCGGGAGAGAGACCCAGTACTTC.

CDR3 region: CASSSRGPYEQYF. CDR3 in DNA: TGTGCCAGCAGTTCGCGGGGCCCCTACGAGCAGTACTTC. The chain recombines TRBV27 with TRBJ2-7, with a possible D match to TRBD2 (6 bases). The CDR3 is 13 residues long. The V gene lost 4 bases and the J gene lost 2 bases, with 9 bases spanning the gap. Germline V gene sequence: CDR1 MNHEY, CDR2 SMNVEV (reference sequence).

V usage is TRBV7-9 and J usage is TRBJ2-7, with 9 nucleotides matching TRBD2. The J segment lost 7 bases and the V segment lost 1 base, leaving 17 bases of the junction unmatched. From germline, CDR1 is SEHNR and CDR2 FQNEAQ (reference sequence). The CDR3 sequence is 18 residues long. The chain's CDR3 is CASSLVLAPAGGSGEQYF. CDR3 coding DNA: TGTGCCAGCAGCTTAGTCTTGGCGCCAGCGGGGGGTTCGGGAGAGCAGTACTTC.

The genes are TRBV3-1 (or the pseudogene TRBV3-2) and TRBJ2-1; TRBD2 matches at 10 bases. CDR1 LGHDT and CDR2 YNNKEL come from the germline V gene (reference sequence). This CDR3 is built from 15 residues. V lost 8 bases and J lost 0; bases outside the gene matches: 4. The CDR3 region is CASATSGTSYNEQFF. The DNA of the CDR3 is TGTGCCAGCGCTACTAGCGGGACCTCCTACAATGAGCAGTTCTTC.

This clone has a single count. The CDR3 reads CASSPQGLPYEQYF. CDR3 bases: TGTGCCAGCAGCCCTCAGGGGCTCCCCTACGAGCAGTACTTC. V usage is TRBV7-9 and J usage is TRBJ2-7; perhaps TRBD1 as D (6 bases). This CDR3 is 14 amino acids long. Germline V gives CDR1 SEHNR, CDR2 FQNEAQ (reference sequence). V was pared by 5 bases and J by 2 bases, with 13 bases between. The full variable domain, rest sourced from reference TRBV7-9 and TRBJ2-7, is DTGVSQNPRHKITKRGQNVTFRCDPISEHNRLYWYRQTLGQGPEFLTYFQNEAQLEKSRLLSDRFSAERPKGSFSTLEIQRTEQGDSAMYLCASSPQGLPYEQYFGPGTRLTVT.

V and J are TRBV6-5 and TRBJ1-2, with TRBD1 matching 8 bases. CDR3 length: 12 residues. J lost 6 bases, V lost 8 bases, and 5 bases had no gene match. From germline, CDR1 is MNHEY and CDR2 SVGAGI. The CDR3 sequence: CASSRTGNGYTF. The DNA of the CDR3 is TGTGCCAGCTCGCGGACAGGGAATGGCTACACCTTC.

The chain uses TRBV5-8 and TRBJ2-1; 8 nucleotides agree with TRBD2. V was clipped by 5 bases and J by 0 bases; unmatched bases: 4. CDR1 and CDR2 from the germline V gene are SGHTS and YDEGEE. The CDR3 covers 15 residues. Here the CDR3 DNA reads TGTGCCAGCAGTTATAGCGGGATCTCCTACAATGAGCAGTTCTTC. Its translation: CASSYSGISYNEQFF.

The V call is TRBV27, the J call TRBJ2-1; 14 bases are shared with TRBD2. Trimming at V came to 6 bases and at J to 2 bases, leaving 12 bases not matched to a gene. Looked up from germline, CDR1 is MNHEY and CDR2 is SMNVEV (reference sequence). CDR3 length: 19 amino acids. The CDR3 is CASSLSPMTSGRAYNEQFF. DNA of the CDR3: TGTGCCAGCAGCCTCTCGCCCATGACTAGCGGGAGGGCCTACAATGAGCAGTTCTTC.

The chain links TRBV19 to TRBJ1-3; D is possibly TRBD1 (5 bases). V dropped 1 base and J dropped 0 bases, with 10 bases sitting between them. Per the germline V gene, CDR1 is LNHDA and CDR2 is SQIVND (reference sequence). This CDR3 is 16 amino acids long. The CDR3 DNA is TGTGCCAGTAGTATAGTTACAGGCCACTCTGGAAACACCATATATTTT. It encodes CASSIVTGHSGNTIYF.